Shown below are 2 T cell receptor beta chains from a single sample sequenced in a study of chemoradiotherapy in HPV16-positive cancers. Here immunoSEQ multiplex PCR was the method, and the copy in TCRdb shows in-frame clones only, minus some. In the table there are 10,000 or so clones, more than 70% of which are singletons. This sample was gathered from a patient who underwent chemoradiotherapy. These receptors originate from a human donor with HPV-associated anogenital cancer.

Note on this clone: The germline gene is not matched at one end of the junction; a read error may be the cause. This rearrangement joins TRBV7-7 to TRBJ2-5; 10 bases are a match to TRBD1. The germline gives CDR1 SSHAT, CDR2 FNYEAQ (reference sequence). The CDR3 length is 15 residues. The CDR3: CASSLLDRGQETQYF. The CDR3 DNA reads TGTGCTAGCAGCTTACTGGACAGGGGGCAAGAGACCCAGTACTTC.

The chain employs TRBV7-3 and TRBJ2-3, with 9 nucleotides matching TRBD2. This CDR3 spans 16 amino acids. Losses at the gene ends were 5 bases for V and 0 bases for J; bases not matched to a gene: 6. CDR1 SGHTA and CDR2 FQGTGA come from the germline V gene. CDR3 protein: CASSPLAGSSTDTQYF. The CDR3 DNA follows: TGTGCCAGCAGCCCCCTAGCGGGGTCTAGCACAGATACGCAGTATTTT.